Shown below are 14 T cell receptor beta chains from a single sample sequenced in a study of CD8+CD57+ T cells in acquired aplastic anemia. The study profiled TCR beta VDJ and CDR3 using genomic DNA as template. A single record per CDR3 protein comes from TCRdb applying MiXCR to the reads. The profile covers 250,000 to 300,000 distinct CDR3 sequences, with 50% to 65% appearing a single time and under 1.5% taken by the ten largest. It was patients with CD8+CD57+ cell expansion by flow cytometry who were chosen for sequencing. Sequencing was performed on sorted CD4+, CD8+, or CD8+CD57+ T cells (not recorded which) from PBMCs. The origin of the receptors is a human donor with aplastic anemia.

The rearrangement joins TRBV20-1 to TRBJ2-5, with 8 positions matching TRBD1. Germline values: CDR1 DFQATT, CDR2 SNEGSKA (reference sequence). The trim removed 3 bases at V and 5 bases at J, leaving 14 bases unmatched. The CDR3 contains 16 residues. DNA for the CDR3: TGCAGTGCTAGGGGCACACAGGGGGGACAGGCGGAGACCCAGTACTTC. Translated: CSARGTQGGQAETQYF.

This clonotype was seen more than once but under ten times. The V gene is TRBV29-1, the J gene TRBJ2-2, with a weak D call TRBD2 (5 bases). CDR3 length: 13 residues. Germline V gene sequence: CDR1 SQVTM, CDR2 ANQGSEA. The germline V and J ends were trimmed by 4 bases and 3 bases, with 9 bases remaining between them. CDR3 bases: TGCAGCGTTGTTAAGGGAGACACCGGGGAGCTGTTTTTT. Protein product: CSVVKGDTGELFF.

The rearrangement links TRBV7-8 to TRBJ1-6, with unresolved D. V lost 2 bases to trimming and J lost 8 bases, with 10 bases between them. CDR1 and CDR2 from the germline V gene are SGHVS and FQNEAQ. There are 14 residues in the CDR3. CDR3 region: CASSLRSDYSPLHF. In DNA, the CDR3 is TGTGCCAGCAGCTTAAGGTCGGATTATTCACCCCTCCACTTT.

This clonotype was counted a few times. The chain recombines TRBV29-1 with TRBJ2-7; D is uncertain. CDR1 and CDR2 from the germline V gene are SQVTM and ANQGSEA. CDR3 length equals 12 residues. V gave up 6 bases and J gave up 2 bases, with 11 bases separating them. CDR3 sequence (DNA): TGCAGCGTCCTAGACGGTACCTACGAGCAGTACTTC. This gives the protein CSVLDGTYEQYF.

This clonotype was seen a handful of times. This sequence joins TRBV25-1 and TRBJ2-5; TRBD2 agrees at 11 bases. The CDR3 spans 16 residues. CDR1 MGHDK and CDR2 SYGVNS come from the germline V gene. V dropped 6 bases and J dropped 2; count of bases not matched to a gene: 8. The CDR3 is CASRMGVAGGQETQYF. The CDR3 coding sequence is TGTGCCAGCAGGATGGGAGTAGCGGGAGGGCAAGAGACCCAGTACTTC.

CDR3 nucleotide sequence: TGTGCCAGCAGTGTACCGGGACTGGACTACGAGCAGTACTTC. Protein product: CASSVPGLDYEQYF. This sequence joins TRBV6-6 and TRBJ2-7; D is perhaps TRBD2 (6 bases). V dropped 5 bases and J dropped 3 bases, with 14 bases sitting between them. This CDR3 is 14 amino acids long. CDR1 and CDR2 (germline): MNHNY, SVGAGI (reference sequence).

V is TRBV20-1 and J is TRBJ2-5, with a weak D call TRBD1 (6 bases). CDR3 length: 14 amino acids. Trimming removed 6 bases from V and 0 bases from J, with 14 bases in between. Germline-derived CDR1 and CDR2 are DFQATT and SNEGSKA (reference sequence). In nucleotides, the CDR3 is TGCAGTGCCACTCTATGGGACAACCAAGAGACCCAGTACTTC. The encoded protein is CSATLWDNQETQYF.

The J gene is TRBJ2-3, the V gene TRBV25-1; D assignment may be TRBD1 or TRBD2 (5 bases each). This CDR3 region has 16 residues. Germline CDR1 is MGHDK and CDR2 is SYGVNS. V was pared by 7 bases and J by 0 bases, with 17 bases between. The CDR3 DNA follows: TGTGCCAGCACCCGAGGGGCTCTGATCAGCACAGATACGCAGTATTTT. Residues: CASTRGALISTDTQYF.

This chain connects TRBV20-1 to TRBJ2-3; D gene ambiguous. Trimming shortened V by 0 bases and J by 0 bases, and 7 bases separated the two germline ends. Germline lookup yields CDR1 DFQATT and CDR2 SNEGSKA (reference sequence). The CDR3 contains 14 residues. CDR3 sequence (DNA): TGCAGTGCTAGAGATCCCCTTAGCACAGATACGCAGTATTTT. Translated, it gives CSARDPLSTDTQYF.

This clonotype came up many times. The V and J genes are TRBV5-1 and TRBJ1-3, with D hard to call. Trimming took off 1 base at V and 0 bases at J, with 14 bases between the two ends. The germline V gene encodes CDR1 SGHRS and CDR2 YFSETQ. The CDR3 extends over 17 amino acids. The CDR3 reads CASSLSPDRSSGNTIYF. CDR3 DNA: TGCGCCAGCAGCTTGTCTCCGGACCGGAGCTCTGGAAACACCATATATTTT.

This clonotype was observed once. A much more abundant neighbour one base away suggests this may be a read error. This sequence joins TRBV3-1 and TRBJ1-2; D is possibly TRBD1 (6 bases). CDR3 length: 14 residues. Germline V gives CDR1 LGHDT, CDR2 YNNKEL (reference sequence). V was cut by 1 base and J by 7 bases, with 13 bases left in between. The CDR3 protein is CASSQVAGAGGYTF. In DNA form, the CDR3 reads TGTGCCAGCAGCCAAGTTGCAGGGGCAGGTGGCTACACCTTC.

The V call is TRBV2, the J call TRBJ2-5; tentatively, D is TRBD1 or TRBD2 (5 bases each). The CDR3 is made up of 15 amino acids. V was cut by 6 bases and J by 5 bases, with 19 bases left in between. CDR1 SNHLY and CDR2 FYNNEI come from the germline V gene. In nucleotides, the CDR3 is TGTGCCAGCAGCGTGGGACGGACCCAAGAGGAGACCCAGTACTTC. It yields the protein CASSVGRTQEETQYF.

This clonotype was seen many times. CDR3 coding DNA: TGTGCCAGCAGTGAAGCGCTTAGGGGAGGGACTGAAGCTTTCTTT. Encoded protein: CASSEALRGGTEAFF. This sequence joins TRBV2 and TRBJ1-1, with a weak D call TRBD1 (5 bases). The V gene lost 0 bases and the J gene lost 5 bases, with 13 bases spanning the gap. The length of the CDR3 is 15 residues. Germline V lookup: CDR1 SNHLY, CDR2 FYNNEI. The full variable domain, rest sourced from reference TRBV2 and TRBJ1-1, is EPEVTQTPSHQVTQMGQEVILRCVPISNHLYFYWYRQILGQKVEFLVSFYNNEISEKSEIFDDQFSVERPDGSNFTLKIRSTKLEDSAMYFCASSEALRGGTEAFFGQGTRLTVV.

The V call is TRBV9, the J call TRBJ2-3; no firm D call. The CDR3 is 15 residues long. The ends were cut back, 0 bases at V and 0 bases at J, with 8 bases in the middle. Germline CDR1 SGDLS, CDR2 YYNGEE. The CDR3: CASSVGVVSTDTQYF. The CDR3 coding sequence is TGTGCCAGCAGCGTAGGGGTAGTGAGCACAGATACGCAGTATTTT.